The TCR beta chain under discussion was sequenced for a study of T cell responses to AZD1222 COVID-19 vaccine. Study in general: Analyses pooled second doses at about 4 or about 12 weeks.

Profiled with immunoSEQ multiplex PCR; TCRdb holds only in-frame clones, not every one. The top ten hold 5.4% of the sample, which has 100,000 to 150,000 clones, 93% seen once. Study results and limitations: Once two AZD1222 doses were given, Spike-specific TCR breadth and depth went up. Vaccine-associated CD4 TCRs spanned spike, dominant at 160-218 and 743-854. Clonal diversity may have been underestimated in mostly white British donors.

A note on this clone: Its target is unknown.

V shed 3 bases and J shed 5 bases, with 11 bases lying between them. This CDR3 contains 14 residues. The V gene's germline CDR1 is MDHEN and CDR2 SYDVKM. The sample consisted of peripheral blood, taken on day 0 of AZD1222 vaccination. The receptor was derived from an adult in good health. The chain carries TRBV28 and TRBJ2-1, with D possibly matching TRBD1 (5 bases). For the CDR3, the DNA is TGTGCCAGCAGTTTTCTATCAGGGAACAATGAGCAGTTCTTC. Protein sequence: CASSFLSGNNEQFF.